This T cell receptor (beta chain) came from a study of vaccination effects on CD4 cells after COVID-19. Germline-derived CDR1 and CDR2 are SGHAT and FQNNGV. Trimming at V came to 8 bases and at J to 2 bases, leaving 8 bases not matched to a gene. This CDR3 is built from 16 residues. Pools of viral peptides were used by the ViraFEST assay to expand antigen-specific CD4+ T cells ahead of sequencing. It was after roughly ten days of culture that CD4+ T cells were isolated. Vaccine administered to participants consisted of two doses of either BNT162b2 or mRNA-1273. Supplemented with around 11 IU/ml IL-2 and 7.5 to 10 ug/ml peptides, 2 million to 2.5 million PBMC per well were kept in culture. IL-2 medium took the place of half the medium on both days 3 and 7. Profiled with immunoSEQ multiplex PCR; TCRdb holds only in-frame clones, not every one. The sample comprises tens of thousands of clones, roughly four fifths of which are singletons, and 14% rests with the top ten.

Study-level findings and limits: The study, lacking early post-infection timepoints, had few convalescent patients.

With respect to this clone: Its cognate antigen is unknown.

Sequences were derived from CD4+ T cells from PBMCs cultured with HCoV-229E spike peptides, sampled after COVID-19 vaccination. This sequence originates from a human donor who received a COVID-19 vaccine. The chain recombines TRBV11-2 with TRBJ2-1, with 11 positions matching TRBD2. This chain's CDR3 is CASRRTSGFPYNEQFF. CDR3 bases: TGTGCCAGCCGCCGGACTAGCGGGTTTCCCTACAATGAGCAGTTCTTC.